What follows is one T cell receptor beta chain and its context. How the authors handled the data: Using reference gene primer amplification, nucleated cell counts were estimated. Repertoires were generated with immunoSEQ multiplex PCR, while TCRdb's copy carries only in-frame clones and drops some. The V and J calls and clone size are taken from that table; D and trimming were inferred from the DNA. Of 100,000 or so clones in the sample, almost 90% were seen once. The entry originates in a study of blood T cell repertoires in COVID-19. Looking at the study overall: The samples span acute and convalescent COVID-19 from the United States, Italy and Spain.

The specimen sequenced was peripheral blood. The receptor comes from a human donor in a cohort sampled during active COVID-19.

The CDR3 DNA sequence: TGTGCCAGCAGCCCCTGGGGGGAGTCTTCGACAGATACGCAGTATTTT. Protein sequence: CASSPWGESSTDTQYF. The chain links TRBV4-2 to TRBJ2-3, with D perhaps TRBD2 (6 bases). Between the trimmed V and J ends, which lost 4 bases and 3 bases, there was a span of 17 bases. The CDR3 is 16 amino acids. The germline gives CDR1 LGHNA, CDR2 YNFKEQ.